This TCR beta chain comes out of a study of monozygotic twins with inflammatory bowel disease (dated by TCRdb to the late 2010s). Study-wide context: In total, 30 or so monozygotic twin pairs made up the full study: 19 Danish pairs, all IBD-discordant, plus nine German pairs, of which four were IBD-concordant and five were IBD-discordant. Each individual had, on average, about 151 000 unique TCRalpha sequences and 181 000 unique TCRbeta sequences available for analysis. The search for disease-associated traits relied mainly on comparing, within discordant pairs, IBD patients with their genetically identical healthy co-twins.

A word on this clonotype: Its binding antigen is unknown.

Libraries were constructed by 5' RACE. Preparation of each TCR library used around 3.5 ug of total RNA. For each sample, cDNA synthesis with SMARTScribe reverse transcriptase was split into eight separate reactions. Unique molecular identifiers containing a 6-nucleotide sample barcode were introduced through template switching during cDNA synthesis. Two nested PCRs of 16 and 9 cycles amplified the TCRalpha and TCRbeta cDNA, and bead purification followed each PCR. Before amplification, the cDNA was treated with uracil DNA-glycosylase and purified using the QIAquick PCR purification kit. In the second PCR, Illumina TruSeq-compatible adapters and sample-specific barcodes were added. TapeStation and Qubit were used to check library quality and concentration, and 5 ng of each library was pooled. The pooled libraries were sequenced with 2 x 100 bp reads and custom sequencing primers on an Illumina HiSeq2500 single-index Rapid Run. For the original study's pipeline: MiGEC version 1.2.6 was used for UMI-based consensus assembly, which corrected PCR and sequencing errors. MiXCR version 2.1.1 was used to carry out V(D)J alignment, clonotype assembly and CDR3 extraction. Gene usage, clonotype sharing and MAIT/NKT TCR abundance were normalised by analysing the top 1000, 10 000 and 20 000 clonotypes per sample. After downsampling to 27 000 UMIs, diversity was calculated as the inverse Simpson index using the vegan R package. Paired Mann-Whitney U tests were applied to discordant twin pairs, with Benjamini-Hochberg correction for multiple testing. TCRdb reprocessed the reads, so every CDR3 protein sequence counts as one entry and DNA is not shown. The authors' filters were not applied to this entry. The sample table on file contains nearly 450,000 distinct CDR3 sequences. More than 2% of the sample comes from the top ten.

Including cysteine and phenylalanine, the CDR3 has 16 amino acids. This entry has no DNA. The germline V gene gives CDR1 as SGHTA and CDR2 as FQGNSA. From each donor, a 2.5 ml peripheral blood sample was drawn into PAXgene tubes and stored at -80 degrees C. Total RNA was isolated from whole blood with the PAXgene blood miRNA kit on an automated QIAcube, without T cell sorting. Peripheral blood from monozygotic twin pairs who were concordant or discordant for inflammatory bowel disease underwent deep TCRalpha and TCRbeta repertoire profiling using unique molecular barcoding. For every twin pair, smoking habits were documented, and each individual was categorised as a current, former or never smoker. Study-level results and caveats: The analysis was unable to tell apart different T cell subtypes. No single strong signal or clonotype linked to IBD turned up in the results, so the idea that one exists was not supported. Background noise and inter-individual variability may have been introduced into the repertoires by the differing immunosuppressive treatments among patients. IBD patients had lower TCRbeta repertoire diversity, measured by the inverse Simpson index, than their healthy co-twins. IBD patients shared fewer clonotypes with other individuals than healthy twins did, most markedly in patients showing signs of disease activity. No difference in repertoire similarity was observed between concordant and discordant twins, possibly owing to limited statistical power.

Specimen: blood. The V gene is TRBV7-2 and the J gene is TRBJ2-6; TCRdb gives TRBD1 as the D gene, but with no DNA this cannot be confirmed. The receptor comes from a human donor with ulcerative colitis or Crohn's disease, or a healthy co-twin of an affected twin (not recorded which). The CDR3 reads CASRPGSVIGANVLTF.